What follows are 6 T cell receptor beta chains derived from one specimen sequenced in a study of cytomegalovirus exposure and HLA in healthy donors. Use of 60 Vbeta and 13 Jbeta primers characterized the PCR. Using immunoSEQ multiplex PCR, the repertoire was profiled, and TCRdb retains in-frame clones only, with some absent. This table holds about 93,000 clones, approximately 69% found once. Sequencing used PBMCs. Receptors originate from a boy aged 10-17 years in good health and CMV-seropositive.

About this clone: This same CDR3 is encoded by further DNA sequences in the sample. This sequence joins TRBV29-1 and TRBJ2-2; perhaps TRBD1 as D (5 bases). The CDR3 is 12 residues long. Germline CDR1 reads SQVTM; CDR2 reads ANQGSEA. Trimming cost V 6 bases and J 1 base, with 6 bases left between them. CDR3: CSVGQNTGELFF. In nucleotides, the CDR3 is TGCAGCGTCGGACAGAACACCGGGGAGCTGTTTTTT.

The rearrangement links TRBV4-1 to TRBJ1-1; weak D call: TRBD1 (6 bases). With 4 bases removed from V and 8 bases from J, the gap between germline ends came to 20 bases. The CDR3 totals 15 residues. CDR1 and CDR2 from the germline V gene are MGHRA and YSYEKL. The CDR3: CASSRSPGDGKEAFF. In DNA form, the CDR3 reads TGCGCCAGCAGCCGGTCACCAGGGGACGGGAAGGAAGCTTTCTTT.

CDR3 sequence: CSALKLGSTEAFF. CDR3 DNA sequence: TGCAGCGCCTTGAAGTTAGGGAGCACTGAAGCTTTCTTT. The J gene is TRBJ1-1, the V gene TRBV29-1; D is uncertain. This CDR3 is 13 amino acids long. Trimming removed 7 bases at V and 4 bases at J, with 16 bases between. CDR1 is SQVTM and CDR2 is ANQGSEA in the germline V gene.

In this sample, this clone turned up once. The rearrangement links TRBV28 to TRBJ2-7; TRBD1 agrees at 11 bases. The CDR3 is 15 residues long. With V trimmed by 1 base and J by 3 bases, 2 bases remained unmatched. The germline gives CDR1 MDHEN, CDR2 SYDVKM. CDR3 in DNA: TGTGCCAGCAGTTTATCGGGACAGGGGGACTACGAGCAGTACTTC. This codes for CASSLSGQGDYEQYF.

This chain links TRBV18 with TRBJ1-5; tentative D call: TRBD1 (5 bases). CDR3 length: 15 residues. The V and J ends lost 6 bases and 0 bases respectively, with 12 bases between them. In germline, CDR1 is KGHSH, CDR2 LQKENI. The CDR3, as DNA: TGTGCCAGCTCGGGCGACAGTTTTAGCAATCAGCCCCAGCATTTT. It encodes CASSGDSFSNQPQHF. The full variable domain, completed using reference TRBV18 and TRBJ1-5, is NAGVMQNPRHLVRRRGQEARLRCSPMKGHSHVYWYRQLPEEGLKFMVYLQKENIIDESGMPKERFSAEFPKEGPSILRIQQVVRGDSAAYFCASSGDSFSNQPQHFGDGTRLSIL.

The chain joins TRBV7-6 to TRBJ2-7; 14 bases align to TRBD2. Germline CDR1 and CDR2: SGHVS and FNYEAQ. This CDR3 has 18 residues. The ends lost 1 base at V and 4 bases at J; junction bases unmatched: 9. CDR3 protein: CASSLVTSGGAMGYEQYF. In DNA, the CDR3 is TGTGCCAGCAGCTTAGTGACTAGCGGGGGGGCGATGGGTTACGAGCAGTACTTC.